This is a list of T cell receptor beta chains from one sample in a study of neurological immune-mediated disorders. Via MiXCR, TCRdb re-called the 5' RACE reads, giving one row per CDR3 protein. The top ten clones hold 7.4% of a sample with roughly 74,000 distinct CDR3 sequences, around 5.2% of them seen once. Sequencing was carried out using PBMCs. These receptors were obtained from a man younger than 35 with multiple sclerosis. Each CDR3 is given with its conserved first and last residue. A D gene is named only where the DNA matches it firmly. Clone size is not always given. Where it is, it says once, few, many or a class for expanded clones.

clone size,D gene,J gene,V gene,CDR3 protein,CDR3 DNA
few,TRBD2,TRBJ2-1,TRBV5-6,CASGGLALLNSSYNEQFF,TGTGCCAGCGGAGGACTAGCGCTACTAAATAGCTCCTACAATGAGCAGTTCTTC
many,TRBD1,TRBJ2-1,TRBV29-1,CSVEEEAQGARNEQFF,TGCAGCGTTGAAGAGGAGGCACAGGGGGCGCGAAATGAGCAGTTCTTC
many,.,TRBJ2-7,TRBV20-1,CSARDHRLGYEQYF,TGCAGTGCTAGAGATCACAGGTTGGGCTACGAGCAGTACTTC
many,TRBD2,TRBJ2-7,TRBV6-4,CASSEVAGATYKQYF,TGTGCCAGCAGTGAGGTAGCGGGGGCGACCTACAAGCAGTACTTC
many,.,TRBJ1-4,TRBV29-1,CSVEDIQEIF,TGCAGCGTTGAAGACATTCAAGAGATTTTT
many,TRBD1,TRBJ1-1,TRBV20-1,CSAKGDRVMNTEAFF,TGCAGTGCTAAGGGGGACAGGGTGATGAACACTGAAGCTTTCTTT
many,.,TRBJ1-2,TRBV3-1,CASSQRTVNYGYTF,TGTGCCAGCAGCCAAAGGACAGTTAACTATGGCTACACCTTC
many,TRBD2,TRBJ2-1,TRBV4-1,CASSHPGLAGDLNEQFF,TGCGCCAGCAGCCATCCAGGACTAGCGGGCGACCTCAATGAGCAGTTCTTC
few,.,TRBJ2-1,TRBV7-2,CASSLDTVYNEQFF,TGTGCCAGCAGCTTAGATACAGTCTACAATGAGCAGTTCTTC
many,.,TRBJ1-2,TRBV6-1,CASSEAWTPTYGYTF,TGTGCCAGCAGTGAAGCGTGGACTCCGACTTATGGCTACACCTTC
many,.,TRBJ2-7,TRBV6-5,CASSYSGRGTYEQYF,TGTGCCAGCAGTTACTCCGGACGGGGGACCTACGAGCAGTACTTC
many,TRBD2,TRBJ2-3,TRBV9,CASSTSGGGDTQYF,TGTGCCAGCAGCACAAGCGGGGGAGGGGATACGCAGTATTTT
few,.,TRBJ1-6,TRBV20-1,CSKGREFDSPLNF,TGCAGTAAAGGGAGGGAGTTTGATTCACCCCTCAACTTT
many,TRBD1,TRBJ2-7,TRBV5-1,CASRTGTGSIYEQYF,TGCGCCAGCAGGACCGGGACAGGGAGTATCTACGAGCAGTACTTC
.,TRBD1,TRBJ1-1,TRBV12-3/TRBV12-4,CASSFGQGNTEAFF,TGTGCCAGCAGTTTTGGACAGGGGAACACTGAAGCTTTCTTT
many,.,TRBJ2-5,TRBV24-1,CATSFPGSPDQYF,TGTGCCACCAGTTTTCCGGGGTCCCCCGACCAGTACTTC
many,.,TRBJ1-2,TRBV25-1,CASSETGTTTNYGYTF,TGTGCCAGCAGTGAAACCGGGACGACTACTAACTATGGCTACACCTTC
many,TRBD1,TRBJ2-1,TRBV7-3,CASSAFQGDGNEQFF,TGTGCCAGCAGCGCCTTCCAGGGGGATGGGAATGAGCAGTTCTTC
many,.,TRBJ2-2,TRBV20-1,CSARVPPGELFF,TGCAGTGCTAGAGTCCCACCAGGGGAGCTGTTTTTT
many,.,TRBJ2-4,TRBV12-3/TRBV12-4,CASGQGVKRDIQYF,TGTGCCAGCGGCCAAGGGGTTAAGCGGGACATTCAGTACTTC
many,TRBD1,TRBJ1-1,TRBV5-1,CASSWGTGSTEAFF,TGCGCCAGCAGCTGGGGGACAGGGAGCACTGAAGCTTTCTTT
.,.,TRBJ1-6,TRBV20-1,CSASRDIGDSPLNF,TGCAGTGCTAGTAGGGACATTGGAGATTCACCCCTCAACTTT
many,TRBD1,TRBJ1-5,TRBV20-1,CSASRTGDQPQHF,TGCAGTGCTAGTAGGACAGGGGATCAGCCCCAGCATTTT
.,.,TRBJ1-1,TRBV6-5,CASSYSRPGVNTEAFF,TGTGCCAGCAGTTACTCCCGCCCAGGGGTGAACACTGAAGCTTTCTTT
many,TRBD2,TRBJ2-1,TRBV20-1,CSARDRAGGSYNEQFF,TGCAGTGCTAGAGATCGGGCGGGGGGCTCCTACAATGAGCAGTTCTTC
many,.,TRBJ2-1,TRBV7-2,CASSYETGPLVF,TGTGCCAGCAGCTACGAGACGGGCCCTTTGGTCTTC
many,TRBD2,TRBJ2-5,TRBV28,CASKSGTSGIWGETQYF,TGTGCCAGCAAGTCCGGGACTAGCGGGATCTGGGGGGAGACCCAGTACTTC
many,TRBD2,TRBJ2-7,TRBV20-1,CSARGIRGGLYEQYF,TGCAGTGCTAGAGGAATACGGGGGGGGCTCTACGAGCAGTACTTC
many,.,TRBJ2-2,TRBV11-2,CASSRVRENTGELFF,TGTGCCAGCAGCCGGGTTCGGGAGAACACCGGGGAGCTGTTTTTT
many,.,TRBJ2-7,TRBV28,CASSSFRDGYEQYF,TGTGCCAGCAGTTCCTTCCGGGACGGCTACGAGCAGTACTTC
many,.,TRBJ1-3,TRBV19,CATATGRVGNTIYF,TGTGCCACCGCGACAGGACGGGTTGGAAACACCATATATTTT
many,.,TRBJ1-2,TRBV7-2,CASSLGRSSYGYTF,TGTGCCAGCAGCTTAGGACGGTCGAGTTATGGCTACACCTTC
many,TRBD1,TRBJ1-3,TRBV9,CASSATGGSGNTIYF,TGTGCCAGCAGCGCAACAGGGGGCTCTGGAAACACCATATATTTT
many,TRBD1,TRBJ1-4,TRBV15,CATSRIMTGGNEKLFF,TGTGCCACCAGCAGAATAATGACAGGGGGAAATGAAAAACTGTTTTTT
many,.,TRBJ1-5,TRBV5-6,CASSFMGADQPQHF,TGTGCCAGCAGCTTCATGGGGGCAGATCAGCCCCAGCATTTT
few,TRBD1,TRBJ2-7,TRBV19,CASSMEPGGEQYF,TGTGCCAGTAGTATGGAGCCAGGGGGCGAGCAGTACTTC
many,TRBD2,TRBJ2-3,TRBV20-1,CSARDSLAGGPDTQYF,TGCAGTGCTAGAGATAGTCTAGCGGGGGGGCCCGATACGCAGTATTTT
many,.,TRBJ2-1,TRBV4-3,CASSQETEHSYNEQFF,TGCGCCAGCAGCCAAGAAACGGAACACTCCTACAATGAGCAGTTCTTC
many,.,TRBJ2-7,TRBV6-2/TRBV6-3,CASTYYEQYF,TGTGCCAGCACGTACTACGAGCAGTACTTC
few,.,TRBJ2-7,TRBV6-1,CASSEPGPYEQYF,TGTGCCAGCAGTGAACCAGGGCCCTACGAGCAGTACTTC
many,.,TRBJ1-2,TRBV7-8,CASSPRVVYGYTF,TGTGCCAGCAGTCCCAGGGTGGTCTATGGCTACACCTTC
many,.,TRBJ1-2,TRBV15,CATSRDRVDSGYTF,TGTGCCACCAGCAGAGATCGTGTCGACTCGGGCTACACCTTC
.,.,TRBJ2-6,TRBV7-3,CASSRPPGHSGAKVLTF,TGTGCCAGCAGCCGACCACCTGGCCACTCTGGGGCCAAAGTCCTGACTTTC
many,.,TRBJ2-3,TRBV20-1,CSARGVADTQYF,TGCAGTGCCAGGGGGGTGGCAGATACGCAGTATTTT
many,TRBD1,TRBJ2-7,TRBV11-2,CASSPVNRATGSSYEQYF,TGTGCCAGCAGCCCCGTAAACCGAGCGACAGGGAGCTCCTACGAGCAGTACTTC
many,.,TRBJ1-1,TRBV5-5,CASSRDGQLNTEAFF,TGTGCCAGCAGCCGGGACGGCCAACTGAACACTGAAGCTTTCTTT
many,.,TRBJ2-6,TRBV12-3/TRBV12-4,CASSQSILYSSGANVLTF,TGTGCCAGCAGTCAATCGATCTTATATAGCTCTGGGGCCAACGTCCTGACTTTC
many,.,TRBJ2-1,TRBV10-3,CAISESLGGNEQFF,TGTGCCATCAGTGAGTCTCTTGGGGGTAATGAGCAGTTCTTC